This TCR beta chain was sequenced for a study of shared clonotypes between healthy human individuals (dated by TCRdb to about 2020). Context from the whole study: The cohort comprised two women and a few men aged 18 to 49 years. To estimate repertoire size and how much clonotypes are shared between individuals, the study performed deep sequencing of blood TCR repertoires from 4 to 6 healthy adults. Libraries were prepared and TCR repertoires were sequenced by different laboratories using diverse techniques, in order to increase sequencing depth and limit assay-specific biases. Leukapheresis yielded between about 0.85 and 9 billion PBMCs per donor. For each donor, three plates each were used for CD4 naive and CD4 memory, two plates were used for CD8 naive, and one plate was used for CD8 memory.

Using the deep immunoSEQ assay, multiplex PCR amplified TCR CDR3 regions from genomic DNA. Extracted genomic DNA from each cell subset was spread evenly across all wells of several immunoSEQ 96-well plates, with each plate serving as a replicate. For sorted subsets, 200 ng of genomic DNA, equivalent to 25,000 to 35,000 T cell genomes, went into each replicate PCR. Purified libraries were measured with a Qubit 3.0 fluorometer, size-checked on a Bioanalyzer 2100, and measured again with the KAPA Library Quantification kit. A separate single-read 150-cycle Illumina NextSeq 550 flow cell was used to sequence each immunoSEQ 96-well plate. The authors processed their data as follows. Because only junctional sequences without quality scores were contained in the immunoSEQ output, filtering matching that applied to full-length reads could not be performed. Sequences were annotated with PyIR, a Python wrapper for IgBLAST v1.9, using IMGT germline references to assign V/J genes and CDR3. Reads were removed for weak V/J assignments (E-value above 1e-6), missing CDR3, stop codons, out-of-frame junctions, or ambiguous translated residues. V3J clonotypes were defined as sequences sharing an identical inferred V gene, J gene, and CDR3 amino acid sequence. The percentage overlap between two repertoires was calculated by dividing the number of shared unique clonotypes by the size of the smaller repertoire. Repertoire richness was assessed with RTK rarefaction, the Chao1 estimator, and Recon v2.1 estimates of unobserved clonotypes. For all TCRbeta clonotypes obtained by the gDNA method from a few donors, generation probabilities were computed with OLGA. TCRdb obtained this table from immuneACCESS and retained in-frame rearrangements with V and J assigned. These tables miss some clones; where compared with another copy, unresolved V genes account for less than half of the shortfall, and the remainder is unexplained. For V, J and clone size, that table is used; D and trimming come from the DNA. In all, the sample holds over 1.5 million clones, and 95% to 99% of those were seen once. The ten largest make up 0.4% to 0.45% of the sample.

The CDR3 covers 14 residues, taking in both the cysteine and the phenylalanine. The DNA shown is the 42-base CDR3, in frame from base 1. Reading the germline V gene gives CDR1 SGDLS and CDR2 YYNGEE. Between the V and J ends, shortened by 3 bases and 5 bases respectively, the junction contains 15 bases. Healthy HIV-negative adults with no recently reported acute infections or vaccinations were included as donors. Every donor was a Caucasian adult residing in Nashville, Tennessee, USA. CD4+ T cells were enriched by magnetic negative selection; naive cells were then positively selected on CD45RA, and the negative fraction formed the memory subset. Blood was collected by leukapheresis, and PBMCs were isolated by Ficoll-Histopaque density gradient centrifugation and then cryopreserved in liquid nitrogen vapor phase. Analytical flow cytometry was used to check the purity and quantity of each magnetically sorted T cell population. Genomic DNA was isolated from each sorted fraction and quantified by UV absorbance on a Nanodrop 2000c.

This clone was recorded only once. No cognate antigen has been identified for it. Base qualities are missing; no much larger clone stands one base away. Here is what the overall study found, with its caveats: Across a handful of donors, about 5.2% of naive CD4, roughly 3.4% of naive CD8, approximately 2.5% of memory CD4, and around 0.4% of memory CD8 clonotypes were shared. Sampling was restricted to blood, and TCR repertoires in tissue are likely to differ from TCR repertoires in blood. Higher generation probabilities were observed for clonotypes shared by all four sorted-subset donors than for non-shared clonotypes. The small number of donors limited the genetic and exposure-history diversity represented. Based on pairwise subsampling, the degree of clonotype sharing among donors was expected to be affected by sequencing depth. Naive subsets generally had larger estimated clonotype richness than memory subsets did. Even with the large sequencing depth, rarefaction of the sorted-subset datasets indicated that sequencing was incomplete.

The chain is assembled from TRBV9 and TRBJ2-7; a confident D gene designation cannot be given. The sequence came from a man aged 30 to 39 in good health. Sequencing was performed on naive CD4+ T cells sorted from blood. The intended sense of this specimen's cell subset or site label: CD45RA+ positively selected. The nucleotide sequence reads as follows: TGTGCCAGCAGCGATGAACCTCGGGCAGACGAGCAGTACTTC. Translated, this gives CASSDEPRADEQYF. Supplemented by the reference TRBV9 and TRBJ2-7 proteins around the CDR3, the complete variable domain is DSGVTQTPKHLITATGQRVTLRCSPRSGDLSVYWYQQSLDQGLQFLIQYYNGEERAKGNILERFSAQQFPDLHSELNLSSLELGDSALYFCASSDEPRADEQYFGPGTRLTVT.